This record covers a single T cell receptor beta chain. This clone's antigen is unknown. No per-base quality is available; no much larger clone lies one base away. Looking up the germline V gene yields CDR1 SGHRS and CDR2 YFSETQ. The CDR3 starts with the cysteine, ends with the phenylalanine, and has 15 residues. The retained sequence is limited to the CDR3, 45 bases, with the frame set at the first base. Ends trimmed: V by 3 bases, J by 8 bases; bases unmatched to a gene: 4. This sample is drawn from a study of control samples from healthy donors and cancer patients (TCRdb year 2020). Library prep was done by the immunoSEQ multiplex PCR assay. The source is immuneACCESS, and TCRdb retained only in-frame sequences with V and J called. Part of the clones is not carried over; for the studies checked, unresolved V genes explain less than half of this, and the remainder is unexplained. This sample lists tens of thousands of clones; 83% were detected once. The ten largest clones represent over 45% of the sample.

This sequence uses TRBV5-1 and TRBJ1-6, with 11 bases in between that match TRBD1. Specimen: blood. This clonotype was sampled from a man aged 60 to 69 in good health. The CDR3 sequence is CASSSGQGAYSPLHF. The DNA sequence follows: TGCGCCAGCAGCTCAGGACAGGGGGCGTATTCACCCCTCCACTTT.